This is a list of T cell receptor beta chains from one sample in a study of cytomegalovirus exposure and HLA in healthy donors. The repertoire was sequenced with immunoSEQ multiplex PCR; TCRdb's copy has only in-frame clones and lacks some. The table includes tens of thousands of clones, over 55% detected once. The sample consisted of PBMCs. The receptors derive from a woman aged 50 to 60 in good health and CMV-seropositive. CDR3s include the opening cysteine and the closing phenylalanine or tryptophan. A D gene is named only where the DNA matches it firmly. Where a row states a size, it is once, few, many or the class of an expanded clone; other rows omit it.

V gene	clone size	D gene	J gene	CDR3 length	CDR3 protein	CDR3 DNA
TRBV4-3	NA	NA	TRBJ2-5	15	CASSQGQGYQETQYF	TGCGCCAGCAGCCAGGGTCAGGGGTACCAAGAGACCCAGTACTTC
TRBV5-1	NA	NA	TRBJ1-4	15	CASSLTGTDNEKLFF	TGCGCCAGCAGCTTAACAGGGACGGATAATGAAAAACTGTTTTTT
TRBV30	few	NA	TRBJ2-2	15	CAWWGPRVYTGELFF	TGTGCCTGGTGGGGTCCGAGGGTCTACACCGGGGAGCTGTTTTTT
TRBV6-5	NA	TRBD1	TRBJ1-6	16	CASSYTSTGRDSPLHF	TGTGCCAGCAGTTACACCTCGACAGGGCGGGATTCACCCCTCCACTTT
TRBV5-1	NA	TRBD1	TRBJ1-1	16	CASSLSTGGMNTEAFF	TGCGCCAGCAGCTTGTCGACAGGGGGGATGAACACTGAAGCTTTCTTT
TRBV10-3	NA	TRBD1	TRBJ2-1	12	CAISESGTGLIF	TGTGCCATCAGTGAGTCGGGGACAGGGCTGATCTTC
TRBV14	NA	NA	TRBJ1-6	16	CASSQGGMVYNSPLHF	TGTGCCAGCAGCCAAGGAGGAATGGTCTATAATTCACCCCTCCACTTT
TRBV4-3	NA	TRBD2	TRBJ2-7	15	CASSQGSPGGYEQYF	TGCGCCAGCAGCCAGGGCTCCCCGGGGGGCTACGAGCAGTACTTC
TRBV30	NA	NA	TRBJ1-1	11	CAWNKNTEAFF	TGTGCCTGGAATAAAAACACTGAAGCTTTCTTT
TRBV7-3	NA	NA	TRBJ2-3	17	CASSLTGAATITDTQYF	TGTGCCAGCAGCTTAACAGGGGCGGCTACTATCACAGATACGCAGTATTTT
TRBV4-3	NA	TRBD2	TRBJ2-1	16	CASSQDKAGGANEQFF	TGCGCCAGCAGCCAAGATAAGGCGGGGGGGGCCAATGAGCAGTTCTTC
TRBV7-2	NA	NA	TRBJ2-1	13	CASSPSLYNEQFF	TGTGCCAGCAGCCCCTCCCTCTACAATGAGCAGTTCTTC
TRBV9	NA	TRBD2	TRBJ2-7	15	CASSPWGSGDYEQYF	TGTGCCAGCAGCCCCTGGGGTAGCGGGGATTACGAGCAGTACTTC
TRBV28	NA	NA	TRBJ2-1	10	CASSQGEQFF	TGTGCCAGCTCTCAGGGTGAGCAGTTCTTC
TRBV4-3	few	TRBD2	TRBJ2-1	14	CASSQGGLAGEQFF	TGCGCCAGCAGCCAAGGAGGACTAGCGGGTGAGCAGTTCTTC
TRBV5-1	NA	TRBD1	TRBJ2-3	15	CASRQRTGGLDTQYF	TGCGCCAGCAGACAGAGGACAGGGGGATTAGATACGCAGTATTTT
TRBV2	NA	NA	TRBJ2-5	11	CASILAETQYF	TGTGCCAGCATCCTAGCGGAGACCCAGTACTTC